The clone carrying this T cell receptor (beta chain) was recorded at least ten times. These data are taken from a study of breast tumors, draining lymph nodes, adjacent tissues. V was cut by 6 bases and J by 6 bases, with 11 bases left in between. The length of the CDR3 is 12 residues. Germline V gene sequence: CDR1 SNHLY, CDR2 FYNNEI. TCRdb independently ran MiXCR on the multiplex PCR reads; one entry per CDR3 protein. The sample includes 83,000 or so distinct CDR3 sequences, roughly 19% of them seen just once. Breast cancer patients provided tissue from their axillary draining lymph nodes. The sample taken for sequencing was axillary lymph node tissue. The TCR sequence derives from a female donor with breast cancer. Some clones in this sample may be carry-over from other donors' samples. This rearrangement joins TRBV2 to TRBJ1-2, with D perhaps TRBD1 (5 bases). Here the CDR3 reads CASSRAGDGYTF. The CDR3 DNA sequence: TGTGCCAGCAGCCGAGCGGGGGATGGCTACACCTTC.